The T cell receptor beta chain described here comes from a study of shared T cell receptors in the human thymus. Clones were read by immunoSEQ multiplex PCR, and TCRdb kept only the in-frame ones, dropping some. The sample has around 730,000 clones, around 85% seen once. CDR1 and CDR2 from the germline V gene are MNHEY and SMNVEV (reference sequence). The CDR3 runs to 15 residues. The V gene lost 2 bases and the J gene lost 6 bases, with 17 bases spanning the gap. The same data also contributed to another study, on human thymus T cells. Turning to that study: Corrective heart surgery yielded resections, and these provided the thymus tissue.

This chain joins TRBV27 and TRBJ2-7; D is possibly TRBD2 (6 bases). Sequencing was carried out using thymocytes. This TCR came from a girl in the first two years of life with a congenital heart defect. CDR3 sequence: CASSLVGGSPLEQYF. The DNA of the CDR3 is TGTGCCAGCAGTTTAGTTGGGGGGTCGCCCCTCGAGCAGTACTTC.